Here is one T cell receptor (beta chain) with its context. Its antigen remains unidentified. The sample belongs to a study of cytomegalovirus exposure and HLA in healthy donors. With 60 Vbeta and 13 Jbeta primers, the PCR was carried out. Clones were read by immunoSEQ multiplex PCR, and TCRdb kept only the in-frame ones, dropping some. The sample has 130,000 to 150,000 clones; the top ten hold approximately 1%. V was clipped by 2 bases and J by 7 bases; unmatched bases: 6. The CDR3 length is 14 residues. CDR1 and CDR2 (germline): SGDLS, YYNGEE. Study-level points and caveats: In vitro confirmation showed a few CMV-associated chains to be CMV antigen specific.

The chain links TRBV9 to TRBJ1-1; 9 bases align to TRBD1. The source is a male donor in good health and CMV-seronegative. The sequenced sample was PBMCs. CDR3 in DNA: TGTGCCAGCAGCGTGGGACAGGGCCACGATGAAGCTTTCTTT. Encoded protein: CASSVGQGHDEAFF.